The rows below give T cell receptor beta chains drawn from one sample of a study of T-cell memory formation after mild COVID-19. A single record per CDR3 protein comes from TCRdb applying MiXCR to the 5' RACE reads. The table lists tens of thousands of distinct CDR3 sequences, approximately 15% of them singletons. Sequencing used PBMCs or a T cell subset sorted from them (not recorded which). The origin of the receptors is an adult woman who had mild COVID-19 (a few samples of this study predate the infection). Cell type and time point are not known. The CDR3 runs from the conserved cysteine through the conserved F or W. D genes are given only for firm matches. Only some rows state a clone size, as once, few, many or a class for expanded clones.

J gene | clone size | V gene | D gene | CDR3 protein | CDR3 DNA
TRBJ1-5 | once | TRBV24-1 | TRBD1 | CATRGQGSNQPQHF | TGTGCCACCAGGGGACAGGGGTCTAATCAGCCCCAGCATTTT
TRBJ2-1 | NA | TRBV12-3/TRBV12-4 | NA | CASSSKLDSYNEQFF | TGTGCCAGCAGTTCGAAACTAGATTCCTACAATGAGCAGTTCTTC
TRBJ2-7 | NA | TRBV2 | TRBD2 | CASKRGSYEQYF | TGTGCCAGCAAGCGGGGCTCATACGAGCAGTACTTC
TRBJ1-1 | few | TRBV6-1 | NA | CASSEARGPQGNTEAFF | TGTGCCAGCAGTGAAGCCCGGGGACCCCAGGGGAACACTGAAGCTTTCTTT
TRBJ2-3 | few | TRBV7-9 | NA | CASSLGEDTQYF | TGTGCCAGCAGCTTAGGGGAAGATACGCAGTATTTT
TRBJ2-1 | NA | TRBV7-9 | TRBD2 | CASSLGGRREQFF | TGTGCCAGCAGCTTAGGCGGGAGGCGGGAGCAGTTCTTC
TRBJ1-2 | medium-sized | TRBV20-1 | NA | CSARDLGEEVVKGYTF | TGCAGTGCTAGAGATCTCGGGGAAGAAGTCGTGAAGGGCTACACCTTC
TRBJ2-1 | NA | TRBV4-1 | TRBD2 | CASSQDERGNEQFF | TGCGCCAGCAGCCAAGATGAGCGGGGGAATGAGCAGTTCTTC
TRBJ2-3 | NA | TRBV9 | TRBD1 | CASSVDDRGGDTQYF | TGTGCCAGCAGCGTAGACGACAGGGGTGGAGATACGCAGTATTTT
TRBJ2-3 | NA | TRBV7-2 | NA | CASSLVARADTQYF | TGTGCCAGCAGCTTAGTGGCTCGCGCAGATACGCAGTATTTT
TRBJ2-5 | NA | TRBV3-1 | TRBD1 | CASSQGQGAWETQYF | TGTGCCAGCAGCCAAGGGCAGGGGGCGTGGGAGACCCAGTACTTC
TRBJ2-2 | NA | TRBV5-1 | NA | CASSLERTGELFF | TGCGCCAGCAGCTTGGAAAGGACCGGGGAGCTGTTTTTT
TRBJ2-3 | few | TRBV24-1 | NA | CATSDPPEGSHTQYF | TGTGCCACCAGTGATCCCCCTGAGGGTTCGCATACGCAGTATTTT
TRBJ1-1 | NA | TRBV11-2 | NA | CASSFRRNTEAFF | TGTGCCAGCAGCTTCCGCAGGAACACTGAAGCTTTCTTT
TRBJ2-1 | many | TRBV20-1 | TRBD2 | CSASGGADYNEQFF | TGCAGTGCTAGCGGGGGGGCCGACTACAATGAGCAGTTCTTC
TRBJ2-1 | few | TRBV18 | TRBD2 | CASSPVQGLAGREQFF | TGTGCCAGCTCTCCGGTCCAGGGACTAGCGGGACGAGAGCAGTTCTTC
TRBJ2-3 | few | TRBV4-2 | TRBD2 | CASSPLTSGTSDTQYF | TGTGCCAGCAGCCCTTTGACTAGCGGGACTTCAGATACGCAGTATTTT
TRBJ1-1 | few | TRBV5-6 | NA | CASSHRQPPEAFF | TGTGCCAGCAGCCACAGACAGCCGCCGGAGGCTTTCTTT
TRBJ2-7 | NA | TRBV7-8 | NA | CASSFALGGGTYEQYF | TGTGCCAGCAGCTTCGCCCTAGGGGGGGGGACCTACGAGCAGTACTTC
TRBJ2-7 | few | TRBV11-3 | TRBD1 | CASSSTAQGVLFF | TGTGCCAGCAGCTCAACAGCGCAGGGGGTCTTGTTCTTC
TRBJ2-1 | many | TRBV27 | TRBD2 | CASARTSGSLFYNEQFF | TGTGCCAGCGCCCGGACTAGCGGGAGCCTTTTCTACAATGAGCAGTTCTTC
TRBJ2-3 | NA | TRBV4-1 | TRBD1 | CASSQLPGQVPSELTDTQYF | TGCGCCAGCAGCCAACTACCGGGACAGGTTCCCTCAGAGTTGACAGATACGCAGTATTTT
TRBJ2-1 | NA | TRBV5-5 | NA | CASSSPGVGFNEQFF | TGTGCCAGCAGCTCGCCTGGGGTTGGCTTTAATGAGCAGTTCTTC
TRBJ2-1 | NA | TRBV7-2 | TRBD1 | CASDKPGQPYNEQFF | TGTGCCAGCGATAAACCGGGACAGCCGTACAATGAGCAGTTCTTC
TRBJ2-2 | NA | TRBV7-3 | NA | CASSLGVGTGELFF | TGTGCCAGCAGCTTAGGGGTCGGCACCGGGGAGCTGTTTTTT
TRBJ2-5 | few | TRBV9 | NA | CASSVGHGAVETQYF | TGTGCCAGCAGCGTCGGACACGGGGCTGTAGAGACCCAGTACTTC
TRBJ2-3 | NA | TRBV7-9 | NA | CASSPDSASDTQYF | TGTGCCAGCAGCCCCGACTCCGCGTCAGATACGCAGTATTTT
TRBJ1-4 | few | TRBV20-1 | NA | CSADPRGTNEKLFF | TGCAGTGCGGATCCTCGGGGGACTAATGAAAAACTGTTTTTT
TRBJ2-7 | few | TRBV7-6 | NA | CASSLGQRRDYEQYF | TGTGCCAGCAGCTTAGGTCAAAGAAGGGACTACGAGCAGTACTTC
TRBJ2-7 | NA | TRBV29-1 | TRBD2 | CSVSGLAGIAEQYF | TGCAGCGTTTCAGGTCTAGCGGGAATCGCCGAGCAGTACTTC
TRBJ2-1 | NA | TRBV28 | NA | CASSLSGRLAHLLYNEQFF | TGTGCCAGCAGTTTATCTGGGCGGCTAGCCCACCTCCTCTACAATGAGCAGTTCTTC
TRBJ2-1 | few | TRBV4-1 | NA | CASSPPLVGEQFF | TGCGCCAGCAGCCCTCCCCTAGTTGGTGAGCAGTTCTTC
TRBJ2-1 | NA | TRBV14 | NA | CASSQIGRSLFF | TGTGCCAGCAGCCAAATTGGACGGTCCTTGTTCTTC
TRBJ1-1 | once | TRBV6-5 | NA | CASSYVGEGTEAFF | TGTGCCAGCAGTTACGTAGGGGAGGGCACTGAAGCTTTCTTT
TRBJ1-4 | NA | TRBV7-9 | TRBD1 | CASSLPGQGGEKLFF | TGTGCCAGCAGCTTACCGGGACAGGGGGGAGAAAAACTGTTTTTT
TRBJ1-1 | few | TRBV12-3/TRBV12-4 | NA | CASSPDGVVGTEAFF | TGTGCCAGCAGTCCCGACGGCGTCGTAGGCACTGAAGCTTTCTTT
TRBJ2-1 | NA | TRBV14 | NA | CASSHFPAVTAGNEQFF | TGTGCCAGCAGCCACTTCCCTGCCGTAACCGCGGGCAATGAGCAGTTCTTC
TRBJ2-7 | once | TRBV15 | NA | CATSREGGSHEQYF | TGTGCCACCAGCAGAGAGGGCGGTTCCCACGAGCAGTACTTC
TRBJ2-7 | few | TRBV4-2 | TRBD2 | CASSQPRGTSGFYEQYF | TGTGCCAGCAGCCAACCCCGGGGGACTAGCGGGTTCTACGAGCAGTACTTC
TRBJ2-7 | few | TRBV20-1 | NA | CSAAWTLTSYEQYF | TGCAGTGCTGCTTGGACACTAACGAGTTACGAGCAGTACTTC